The entry below describes one T cell receptor (beta chain). TCRdb recomputed calls from the 5' RACE reads with MiXCR, one row per CDR3 protein. The data contain 620,000 or so distinct CDR3 sequences, about 12% of them singletons. The entry originates in a study of T cells after yellow fever vaccination. The CDR3 loop spans 17 amino acids. Germline V gene sequence: CDR1 LGHNT, CDR2 FRNRAP. Trimming removed 5 bases from V and 0 bases from J, with 20 bases in between. The receptor's source is a man aged 25-40 years who received the YFV17D yellow fever vaccine. The sequencing here drew on PBMCs, taken on the day of the yellow fever booster vaccination. The chain has TRBV12-5 and TRBJ2-7; D uncertain. CDR3 residues: CASGGRLGAESSYEQYF. In DNA form, the CDR3 reads TGTGCTAGTGGTGGTCGGTTGGGCGCAGAGAGCTCCTACGAGCAGTACTTC.